Included here is one T cell receptor beta chain sequence, with context. Its antigen is not known. Assay: immunoSEQ multiplex PCR; the TCRdb copy retains only in-frame clones and omits some. The sample carries approximately 150,000 clones, 90% to 95% recorded once. This specimen belongs to a study of T cell responses to AZD1222 COVID-19 vaccine. Study-level results: Donors in the cohort were predominantly white British and more often female, and clonal diversity was possibly underestimated. Baseline serostatus was positive in only a handful of AZD1222 recipients.

Trimming took 0 bases from V and 5 from J, leaving 13 bases between them. The CDR3 sequence is 15 residues long. Germline CDR1 SGHTA, CDR2 FQGNSA. The source of this sequence is an adult who received the AZD1222 COVID-19 vaccine. Source: peripheral blood, taken 28 days after the second AZD1222 dose. This sequence joins TRBV7-2 and TRBJ1-2; no clear D gene. Here the CDR3 DNA reads TGTGCCAGCAGCTTAGCGTCAACCAAGGGTTATGGCTACACCTTC. Translated, it gives CASSLASTKGYGYTF.